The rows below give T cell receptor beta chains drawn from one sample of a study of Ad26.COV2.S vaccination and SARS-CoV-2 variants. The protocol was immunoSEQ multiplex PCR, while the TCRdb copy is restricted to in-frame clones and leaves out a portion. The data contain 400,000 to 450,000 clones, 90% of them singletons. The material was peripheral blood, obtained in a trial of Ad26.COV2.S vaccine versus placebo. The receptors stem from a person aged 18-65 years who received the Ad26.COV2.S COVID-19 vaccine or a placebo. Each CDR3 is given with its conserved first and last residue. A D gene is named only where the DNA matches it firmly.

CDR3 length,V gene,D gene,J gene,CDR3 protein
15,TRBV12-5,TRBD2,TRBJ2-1,CASGLWASGSNEQFF
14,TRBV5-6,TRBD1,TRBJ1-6,CASSLDRANSPLHF
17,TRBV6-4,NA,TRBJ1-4,CASSDKGGASVGEKLFF
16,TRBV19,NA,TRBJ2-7,CASTPSRGTPPYEQYF
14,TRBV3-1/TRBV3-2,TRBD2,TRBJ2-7,CASSQGAGAYEQYF
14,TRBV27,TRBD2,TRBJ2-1,CASSFLAGLYEQFF
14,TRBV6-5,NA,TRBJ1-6,CASSYGTENSPLHF
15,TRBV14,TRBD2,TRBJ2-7,CASSLGLAGGGEQYF
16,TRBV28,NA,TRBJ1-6,CASSLSRSSYNSPLHF
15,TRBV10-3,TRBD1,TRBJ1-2,CAISELATGDGGYTF
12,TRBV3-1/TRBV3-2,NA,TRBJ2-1,CASSHANNEQFF
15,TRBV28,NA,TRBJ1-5,CASGSTGSSNQPQHF
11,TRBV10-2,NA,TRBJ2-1,CASRDYNEQFF
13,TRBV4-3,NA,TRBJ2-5,CASSQDPGETQYF
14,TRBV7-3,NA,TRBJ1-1,CASSFGRWGAEAFF
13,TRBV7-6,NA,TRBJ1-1,CASSLLGNTEAFF
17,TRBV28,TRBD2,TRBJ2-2,CASRAQAGVANTGELFF
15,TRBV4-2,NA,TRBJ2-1,CASSQGLVPTKGQFF
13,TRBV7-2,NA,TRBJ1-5,CASSIRGGQPQHF
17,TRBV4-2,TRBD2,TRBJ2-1,CASSQDRLAGRYNEQFF
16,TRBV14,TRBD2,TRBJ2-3,CASSQASGKITDTQYF
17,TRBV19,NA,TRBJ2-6,CASRPHQLGSGANVLTF
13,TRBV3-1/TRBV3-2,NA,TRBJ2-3,CASSPPGTDTQYF
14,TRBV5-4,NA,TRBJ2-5,CASSVGLEMETQYF
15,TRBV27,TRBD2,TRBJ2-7,CASSPATSGSYEQYF
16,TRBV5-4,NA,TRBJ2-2,CASSSPRAENTGELFF
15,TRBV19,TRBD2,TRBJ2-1,CASSMGLAGYNEQFF
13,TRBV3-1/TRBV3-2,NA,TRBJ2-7,CASSQVTSYEQYF
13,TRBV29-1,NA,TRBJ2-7,CSVEDRVGYEQYF
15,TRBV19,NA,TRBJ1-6,CATRRGSSYNSPLHF
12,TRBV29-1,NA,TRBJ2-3,CSASPSTDTQYF
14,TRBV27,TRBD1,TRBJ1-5,CASSAHRGNQPQHF
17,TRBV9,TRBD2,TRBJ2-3,CASSPLPSGSYPDTQYF
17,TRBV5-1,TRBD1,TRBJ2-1,CASSLGPGQGLGNEQFF
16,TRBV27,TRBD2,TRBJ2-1,CASSLARLAGPNEQFF
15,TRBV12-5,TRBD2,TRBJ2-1,CASAPPAGSYNEQFF
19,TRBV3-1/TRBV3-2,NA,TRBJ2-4,CASSQAIAGIRERKNIQYF
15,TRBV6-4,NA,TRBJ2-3,CASSVQLGSTDTQYF
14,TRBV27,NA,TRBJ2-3,CASSPVEGTDTQYF
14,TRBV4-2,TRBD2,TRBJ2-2,CASSQSGSTGELFF
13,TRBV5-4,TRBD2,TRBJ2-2,CASSVGGTGELFF
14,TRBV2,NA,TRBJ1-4,CASSEFRGTEKLFF
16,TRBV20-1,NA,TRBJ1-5,CSASMISTGYNQPQHF
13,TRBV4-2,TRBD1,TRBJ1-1,CASSLTGTQEAFF
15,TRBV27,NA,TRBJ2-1,CASSFRGNSYNEQFF
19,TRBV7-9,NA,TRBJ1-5,CASSPGKGTGRSLNQPQHF
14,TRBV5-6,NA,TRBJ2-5,CASSFVGEQETQYF